This T cell receptor (beta chain) comes out of a study of blood T cell repertoires in COVID-19. On the study more broadly: From T cells, B-cell-depleted T cells, or PBMCs came the material, which was cDNA or gDNA.

Authors' data handling: Amplification from reference gene primers served as the basis for estimated nucleated cell counts. Sequencing was performed with immunoSEQ multiplex PCR; in TCRdb, only in-frame clones are kept and a portion is missing. The D gene and trimming were derived from the DNA, and the V and J assignments and clone size from that table. The data contain tens of thousands of clones, approximately 92% of them singletons. Sequenced sample: peripheral blood. This receptor was identified in a woman of 80 years or more with active COVID-19.

The CDR3 sequence is CASSRAGFSTDTQYF. The DNA for the CDR3 is TGTGCCAGCAGCCGCGCCGGTTTTAGCACAGATACGCAGTATTTT. The chain employs TRBV3-1 (or the pseudogene TRBV3-2) and TRBJ2-3; D uncertain. Looked up from germline, CDR1 is LGHDT and CDR2 is YNNKEL (reference sequence). Trimming took 4 bases from V and 0 from J, leaving 11 bases between them. CDR3 length: 15 amino acids.